This is a list of T cell receptor beta chains from one sample in a study of CD4 T cells in relation to SARS-CoV-2 and coronaviruses. Sequencing was performed with immunoSEQ multiplex PCR; in TCRdb, only in-frame clones are kept and a portion is missing. This table holds 20,000 to 25,000 clones, around 74% found once. Their recognized antigens are unknown. Material: CD4+ T cells from PBMCs, cultured in vitro. The receptors shown here come from a human donor in good health. Both conserved end residues are part of each CDR3. A D gene is named only where the DNA matches it firmly. Clone size is shown for a subset of rows, as once, few, many or a class of expanded clone.

TRBV11-2	TRBJ1-1	-	-	CASSFSGGTEAFF	TGTGCCAGCAGCTTTAGCGGGGGAACTGAAGCTTTCTTT
TRBV7-9	TRBJ2-1	-	-	CASSFELERGNEQFF	TGTGCCAGCAGCTTCGAACTAGAAAGGGGCAATGAGCAGTTCTTC
TRBV19	TRBJ2-7	-	-	CASSEGPRDEQYF	TGTGCCAGTAGTGAGGGGCCGAGGGACGAGCAGTACTTC
TRBV7-9	TRBJ1-2	-	TRBD1	CASSFGQGVYGYTF	TGTGCCAGCAGCTTCGGACAGGGCGTCTATGGCTACACCTTC
TRBV7-3	TRBJ2-2	-	-	CASSPGGSRGSGELFF	TGTGCCAGCAGCCCCGGGGGTTCTAGAGGGTCCGGGGAGCTGTTTTTT
TRBV7-8	TRBJ2-1	-	-	CASSLYGGNEQFF	TGTGCCAGCAGCCTATATGGGGGAAATGAGCAGTTCTTC
TRBV10-3	TRBJ2-7	-	-	CAISGGGLVEQYF	TGTGCCATCAGTGGAGGGGGGTTGGTCGAGCAGTACTTC
TRBV12-3/TRBV12-4	TRBJ1-1	once	TRBD1	CASSRDREGAFF	TGTGCCAGCAGCCGGGACAGGGAGGGAGCTTTCTTT
TRBV6-5	TRBJ1-3	-	TRBD1	CASSTGGSGNTIYF	TGTGCCAGCAGTACAGGGGGCTCCGGAAACACCATATATTTT
TRBV11-2	TRBJ1-1	-	-	CASSLGGHPNTEAFF	TGTGCCAGCAGCCTAGGGGGGCACCCGAACACTGAAGCTTTCTTT
TRBV2	TRBJ1-2	-	TRBD1	CASGSDRGGYTF	TGTGCCAGCGGGAGCGACAGGGGCGGCTACACCTTC
TRBV12-3/TRBV12-4	TRBJ1-2	once	-	CASSLDSSLGYTF	TGTGCCAGCAGTTTAGACAGCTCCTTAGGCTACACCTTC
TRBV7-6	TRBJ2-7	-	-	CASSLDLTGEVEQYF	TGTGCCAGCAGCTTGGATCTGACAGGCGAAGTCGAGCAGTACTTC
TRBV12-5	TRBJ2-3	large	-	CASGRTGFPDTQYF	TGTGCTAGTGGAAGAACAGGGTTCCCAGATACGCAGTATTTT
TRBV9	TRBJ1-2	-	-	CASSARFPGTPDYGYTF	TGTGCCAGCAGCGCCCGATTCCCCGGGACACCAGACTATGGCTACACCTTC
TRBV28	TRBJ2-7	-	TRBD1	CASSHDRARTRFYEQYF	TGTGCCAGCAGTCATGACAGGGCCCGGACCCGCTTTTACGAGCAGTACTTC
TRBV27	TRBJ2-7	-	-	CASRRTGTRILYEQYF	TGTGCCAGCCGTCGCACCGGGACTCGAATTCTCTACGAGCAGTACTTC
TRBV5-1	TRBJ1-2	-	-	CASNSNPGSNYGYTF	TGCGCCAGCAATTCAAACCCGGGATCTAACTATGGCTACACCTTC
TRBV4-1	TRBJ2-7	-	TRBD2	CASSPSPAGGTYEQYF	TGCGCCAGCAGCCCCTCCCCGGCGGGAGGGACCTACGAGCAGTACTTC
TRBV5-1	TRBJ1-2	-	-	CASSLAGGTYGYTF	TGCGCCAGCAGCTTGGCCGGGGGGACCTATGGCTACACCTTC
TRBV2	TRBJ2-3	-	TRBD2	CASSSGTSGNSLSPDTQYF	TGTGCCAGCAGTTCCGGGACTAGCGGGAACTCCCTTTCACCAGATACGCAGTATTTT
TRBV28	TRBJ2-3	-	-	CASSSLLGKQYF	TGTGCCAGCAGTTCCCTGTTGGGCAAGCAGTATTTT
TRBV24-1	TRBJ2-5	-	TRBD1	CATSDPQGQYGETQYF	TGTGCCACCAGTGATCCACAGGGGCAGTATGGGGAGACCCAGTACTTC
TRBV13	TRBJ2-5	-	-	CASSFVPQLGETQYF	TGTGCCAGCAGCTTTGTCCCCCAGCTTGGAGAGACCCAGTACTTC
TRBV9	TRBJ2-3	-	-	CASSVAQSTDTQYF	TGTGCCAGCAGCGTAGCACAGAGCACAGATACGCAGTATTTT
TRBV28	TRBJ2-3	-	-	CASSFAELSTDTQYF	TGTGCCAGCAGTTTTGCAGAACTCAGCACAGATACGCAGTATTTT
TRBV4-2	TRBJ1-1	-	-	CASSQDRGNTEAFF	TGTGCCAGCAGCCAAGATCGGGGCAACACTGAAGCTTTCTTT